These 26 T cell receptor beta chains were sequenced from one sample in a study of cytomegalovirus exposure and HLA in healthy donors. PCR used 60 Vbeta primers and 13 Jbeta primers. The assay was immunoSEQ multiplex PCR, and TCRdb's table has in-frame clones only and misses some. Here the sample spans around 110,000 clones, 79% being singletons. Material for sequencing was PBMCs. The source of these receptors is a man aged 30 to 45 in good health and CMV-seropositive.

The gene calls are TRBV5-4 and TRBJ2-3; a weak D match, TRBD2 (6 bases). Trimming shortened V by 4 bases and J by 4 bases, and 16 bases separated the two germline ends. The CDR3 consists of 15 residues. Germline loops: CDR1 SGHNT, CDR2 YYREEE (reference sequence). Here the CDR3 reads CASSPTPGEADTQYF. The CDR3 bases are TGTGCCAGCAGCCCTACACCGGGGGAGGCAGATACGCAGTATTTT.

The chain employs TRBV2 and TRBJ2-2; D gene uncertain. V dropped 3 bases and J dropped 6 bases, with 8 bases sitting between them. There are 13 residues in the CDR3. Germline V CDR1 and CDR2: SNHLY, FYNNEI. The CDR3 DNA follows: TGTGCCAGCAGTGACCGCGAGGCCGGGGAGCTGTTTTTT. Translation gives CASSDREAGELFF.

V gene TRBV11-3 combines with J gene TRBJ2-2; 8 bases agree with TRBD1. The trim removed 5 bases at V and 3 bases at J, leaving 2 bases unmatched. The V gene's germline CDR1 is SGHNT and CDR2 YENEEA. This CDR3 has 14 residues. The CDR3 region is CASSQGAYTGELFF. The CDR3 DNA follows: TGTGCCAGCAGCCAGGGGGCTTACACCGGGGAGCTGTTTTTT.

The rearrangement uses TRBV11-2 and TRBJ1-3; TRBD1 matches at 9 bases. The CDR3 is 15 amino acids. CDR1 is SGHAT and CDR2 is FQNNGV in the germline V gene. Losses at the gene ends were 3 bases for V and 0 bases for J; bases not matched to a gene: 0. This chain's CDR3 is CASSLTGGSGNTIYF. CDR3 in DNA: TGTGCCAGCAGCTTGACAGGGGGCTCTGGAAACACCATATATTTT.

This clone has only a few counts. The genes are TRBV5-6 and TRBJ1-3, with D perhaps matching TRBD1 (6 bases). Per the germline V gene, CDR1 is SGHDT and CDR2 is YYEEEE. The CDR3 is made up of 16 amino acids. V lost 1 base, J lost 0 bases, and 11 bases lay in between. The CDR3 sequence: CASSLQGLSSGNTIYF. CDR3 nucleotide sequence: TGTGCCAGCAGCTTGCAGGGGTTGAGCTCTGGAAACACCATATATTTT. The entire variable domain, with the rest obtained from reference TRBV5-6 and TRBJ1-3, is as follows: DAGVTQSPTHLIKTRGQQVTLRCSPKSGHDTVSWYQQALGQGPQFIFQYYEEEERQRGNFPDRFSGHQFPNYSSELNVNALLLGDSALYLCASSLQGLSSGNTIYFGEGSWLTVV.

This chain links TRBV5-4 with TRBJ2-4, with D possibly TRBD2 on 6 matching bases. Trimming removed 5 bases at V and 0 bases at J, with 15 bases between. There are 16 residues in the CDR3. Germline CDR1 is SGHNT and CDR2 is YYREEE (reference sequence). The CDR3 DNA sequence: TGTGCCAGCAGATCCGAACCGGGACTAGCCAAAAACATTCAGTACTTC. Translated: CASRSEPGLAKNIQYF.

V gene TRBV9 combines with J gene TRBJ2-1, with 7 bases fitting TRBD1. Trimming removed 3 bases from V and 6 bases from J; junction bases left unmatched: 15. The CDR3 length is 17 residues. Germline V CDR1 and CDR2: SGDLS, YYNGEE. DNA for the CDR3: TGTGCCAGCAGCGGGTCCACACAGGGGAAATCTCTCAATGAGCAGTTCTTC. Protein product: CASSGSTQGKSLNEQFF.

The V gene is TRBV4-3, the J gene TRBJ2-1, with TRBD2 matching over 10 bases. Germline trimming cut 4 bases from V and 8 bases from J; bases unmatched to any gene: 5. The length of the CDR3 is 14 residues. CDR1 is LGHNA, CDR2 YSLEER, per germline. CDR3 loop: CASSPWTSGDEQFF. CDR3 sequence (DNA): TGCGCCAGCAGCCCCTGGACTAGCGGAGATGAGCAGTTCTTC.

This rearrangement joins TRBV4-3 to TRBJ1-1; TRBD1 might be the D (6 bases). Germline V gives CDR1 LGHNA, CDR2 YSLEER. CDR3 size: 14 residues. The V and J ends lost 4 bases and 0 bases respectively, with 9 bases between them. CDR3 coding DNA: TGCGCCAGCAGCCGAGACAGGATGAACACTGAAGCTTTCTTT. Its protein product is CASSRDRMNTEAFF.

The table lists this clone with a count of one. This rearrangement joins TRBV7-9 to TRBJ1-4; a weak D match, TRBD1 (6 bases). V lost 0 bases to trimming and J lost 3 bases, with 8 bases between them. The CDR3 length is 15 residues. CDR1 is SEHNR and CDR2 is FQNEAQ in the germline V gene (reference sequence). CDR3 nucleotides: TGTGCCAGCAGCTTAGCACGACAGGCTAATGAAAAACTGTTTTTT. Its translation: CASSLARQANEKLFF.

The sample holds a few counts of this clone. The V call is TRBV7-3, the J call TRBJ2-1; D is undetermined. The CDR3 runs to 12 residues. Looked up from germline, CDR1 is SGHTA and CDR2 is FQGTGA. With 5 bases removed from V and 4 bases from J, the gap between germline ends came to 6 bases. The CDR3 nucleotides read TGTGCCAGCAGCATCCAATACAATGAGCAGTTCTTC. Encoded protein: CASSIQYNEQFF.

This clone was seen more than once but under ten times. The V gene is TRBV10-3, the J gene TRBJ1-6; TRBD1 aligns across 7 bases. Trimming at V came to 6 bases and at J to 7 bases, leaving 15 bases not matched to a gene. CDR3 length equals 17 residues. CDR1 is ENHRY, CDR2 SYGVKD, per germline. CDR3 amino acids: CAISESTGWIKNSPLHF. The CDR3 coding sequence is TGTGCCATCAGCGAATCGACAGGGTGGATAAAAAATTCACCCCTCCACTTT.

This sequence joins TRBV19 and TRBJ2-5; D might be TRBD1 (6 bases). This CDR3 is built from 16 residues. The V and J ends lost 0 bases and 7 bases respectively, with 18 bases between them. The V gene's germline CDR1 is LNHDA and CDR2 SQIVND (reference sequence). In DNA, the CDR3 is TGTGCCAGTAGTATAGATCCCGGTCAGGGGTCCGGGACCCAGTACTTC. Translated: CASSIDPGQGSGTQYF. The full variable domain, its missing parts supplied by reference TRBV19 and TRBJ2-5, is DGGITQSPKYLFRKEGQNVTLSCEQNLNHDAMYWYRQDPGQGLRLIYYSQIVNDFQKGDIAEGYSVSREKKESFPLTVTSAQKNPTAFYLCASSIDPGQGSGTQYFGPGTRLLVL.

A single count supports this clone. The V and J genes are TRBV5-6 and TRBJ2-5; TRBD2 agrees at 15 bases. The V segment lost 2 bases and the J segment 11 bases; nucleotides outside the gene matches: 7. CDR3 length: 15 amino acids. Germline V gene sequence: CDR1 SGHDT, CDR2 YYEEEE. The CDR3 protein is CASSLGTSGGNEQYF. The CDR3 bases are TGTGCCAGCAGCTTAGGGACTAGCGGGGGGAATGAGCAGTACTTC. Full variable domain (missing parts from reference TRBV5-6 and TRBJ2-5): DAGVTQSPTHLIKTRGQQVTLRCSPKSGHDTVSWYQQALGQGPQFIFQYYEEEERQRGNFPDRFSGHQFPNYSSELNVNALLLGDSALYLCASSLGTSGGNEQYFGPGTRLLVL.

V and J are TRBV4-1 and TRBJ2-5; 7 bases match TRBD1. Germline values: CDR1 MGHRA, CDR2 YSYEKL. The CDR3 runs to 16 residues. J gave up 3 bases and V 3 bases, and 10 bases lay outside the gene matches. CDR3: CASSQGKDRSKETQYF. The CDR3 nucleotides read TGCGCCAGCAGCCAGGGTAAGGACAGGTCAAAAGAGACCCAGTACTTC.

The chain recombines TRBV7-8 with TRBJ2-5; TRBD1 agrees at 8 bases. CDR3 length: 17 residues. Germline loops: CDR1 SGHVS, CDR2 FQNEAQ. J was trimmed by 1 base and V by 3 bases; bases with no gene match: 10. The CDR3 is CASSFYGSTGGQETQYF. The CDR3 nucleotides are TGTGCCAGCAGCTTCTACGGGAGTACAGGGGGCCAAGAGACCCAGTACTTC.

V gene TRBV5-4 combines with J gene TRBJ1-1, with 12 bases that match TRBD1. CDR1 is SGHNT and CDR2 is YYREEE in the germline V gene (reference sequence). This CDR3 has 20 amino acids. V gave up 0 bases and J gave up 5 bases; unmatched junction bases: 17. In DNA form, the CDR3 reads TGTGCCAGCAGCTTGGTGCAAACGGGGACAGGGGGCCGGCAGCGGACTGAAGCTTTCTTT. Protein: CASSLVQTGTGGRQRTEAFF.

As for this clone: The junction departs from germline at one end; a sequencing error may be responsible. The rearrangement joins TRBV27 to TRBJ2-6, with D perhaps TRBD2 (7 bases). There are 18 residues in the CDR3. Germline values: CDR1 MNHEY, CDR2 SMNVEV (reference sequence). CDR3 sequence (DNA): TGTGCCAGCAGTTTGCGGGGGCTAAACGTAATTGGGGCCAACGGCCTGACTTTC. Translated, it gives CASSLRGLNVIGANGLTF.

For the CDR3, the DNA is TGTGCTAACCGGGCACTTAGGGGCACTGAAGCTTTCTTT. Encoded protein: CANRALRGTEAFF. J is TRBJ1-1 and V is TRBV12-5, with a possible D match to TRBD1 (5 bases). Trimming took 10 bases from V and 4 from J, leaving 16 bases between them. CDR3 length equals 13 residues. The germline V gene has CDR1 LGHNT and CDR2 FRNRAP.

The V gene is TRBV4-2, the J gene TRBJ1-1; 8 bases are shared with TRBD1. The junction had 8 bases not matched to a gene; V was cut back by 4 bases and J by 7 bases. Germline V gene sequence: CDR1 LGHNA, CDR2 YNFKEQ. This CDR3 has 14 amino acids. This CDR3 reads CASSPGQGSLEAFF. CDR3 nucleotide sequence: TGTGCCAGCAGCCCTGGACAGGGTTCTCTTGAAGCTTTCTTT.

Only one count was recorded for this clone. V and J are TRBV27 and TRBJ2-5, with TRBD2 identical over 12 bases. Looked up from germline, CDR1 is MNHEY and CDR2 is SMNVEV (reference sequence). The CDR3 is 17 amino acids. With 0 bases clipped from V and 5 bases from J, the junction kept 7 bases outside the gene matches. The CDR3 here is CASSLSASGREGETQYF. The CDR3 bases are TGTGCCAGCAGTTTATCCGCTAGCGGGAGGGAGGGGGAGACCCAGTACTTC.

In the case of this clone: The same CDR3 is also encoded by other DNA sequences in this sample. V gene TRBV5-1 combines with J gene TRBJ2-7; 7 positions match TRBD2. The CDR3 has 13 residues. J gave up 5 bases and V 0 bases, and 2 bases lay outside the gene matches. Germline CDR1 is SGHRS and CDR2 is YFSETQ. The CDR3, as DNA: TGCGCCAGCAGCTTGGCGGGAGGAAACGAGCAGTACTTC. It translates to CASSLAGGNEQYF.

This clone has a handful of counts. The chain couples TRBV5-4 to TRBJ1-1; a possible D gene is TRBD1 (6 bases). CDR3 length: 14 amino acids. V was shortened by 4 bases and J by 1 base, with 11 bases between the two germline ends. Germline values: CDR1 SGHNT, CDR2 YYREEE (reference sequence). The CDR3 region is CASSNGQSNTEAFF. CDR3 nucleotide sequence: TGTGCCAGCAGCAACGGACAGTCGAACACTGAAGCTTTCTTT.

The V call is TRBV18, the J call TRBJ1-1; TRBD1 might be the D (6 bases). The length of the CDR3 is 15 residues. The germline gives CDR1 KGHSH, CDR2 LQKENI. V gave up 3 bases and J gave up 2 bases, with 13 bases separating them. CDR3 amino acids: CASSPGLQGNTEAFF. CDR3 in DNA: TGTGCCAGCTCACCTGGATTACAGGGTAACACTGAAGCTTTCTTT.

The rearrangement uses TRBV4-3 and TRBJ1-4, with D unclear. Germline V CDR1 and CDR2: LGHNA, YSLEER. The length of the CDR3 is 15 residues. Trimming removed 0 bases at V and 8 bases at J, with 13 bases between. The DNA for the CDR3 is TGCGCCAGCAGCCAAGATACTCGGCCGGGGGAAAAACTGTTTTTT. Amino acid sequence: CASSQDTRPGEKLFF.

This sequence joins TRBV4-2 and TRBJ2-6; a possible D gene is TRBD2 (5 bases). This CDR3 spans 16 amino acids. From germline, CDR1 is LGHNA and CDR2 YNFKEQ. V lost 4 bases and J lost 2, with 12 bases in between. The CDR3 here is CASSREGTAGANVLTF. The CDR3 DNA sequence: TGTGCCAGCAGCCGCGAGGGAACAGCTGGGGCCAACGTCCTGACTTTC.